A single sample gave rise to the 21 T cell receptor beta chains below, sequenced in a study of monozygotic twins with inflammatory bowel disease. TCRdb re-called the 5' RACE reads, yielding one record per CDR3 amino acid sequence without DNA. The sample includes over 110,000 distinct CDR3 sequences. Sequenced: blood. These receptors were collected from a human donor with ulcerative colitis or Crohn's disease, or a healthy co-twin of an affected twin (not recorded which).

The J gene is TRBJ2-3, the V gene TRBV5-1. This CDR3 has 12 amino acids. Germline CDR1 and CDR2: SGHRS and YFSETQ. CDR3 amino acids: CASNHGTDTQYF.

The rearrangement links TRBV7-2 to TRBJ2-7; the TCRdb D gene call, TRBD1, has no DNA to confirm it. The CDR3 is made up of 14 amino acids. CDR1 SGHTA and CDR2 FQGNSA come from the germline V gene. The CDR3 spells CASSQDRGRYEQYF.

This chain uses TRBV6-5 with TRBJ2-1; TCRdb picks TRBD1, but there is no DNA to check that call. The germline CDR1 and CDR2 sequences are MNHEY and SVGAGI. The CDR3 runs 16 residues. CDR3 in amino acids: CASSYGGGGFYNEQFF.

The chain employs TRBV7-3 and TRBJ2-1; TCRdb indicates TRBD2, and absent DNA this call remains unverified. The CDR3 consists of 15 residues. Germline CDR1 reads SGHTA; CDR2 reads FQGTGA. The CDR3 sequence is CASSQGPFFYNEQFF.

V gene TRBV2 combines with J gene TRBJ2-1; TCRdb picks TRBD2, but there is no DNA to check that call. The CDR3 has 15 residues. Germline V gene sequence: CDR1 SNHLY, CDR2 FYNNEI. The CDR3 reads CASKLAGGLGNEQFF.

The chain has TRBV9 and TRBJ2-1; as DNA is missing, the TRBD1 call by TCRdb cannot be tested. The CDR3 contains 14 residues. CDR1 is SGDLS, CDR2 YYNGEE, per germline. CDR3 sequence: CASSEKGSYNEQFF. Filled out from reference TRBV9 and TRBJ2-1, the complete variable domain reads DSGVTQTPKHLITATGQRVTLRCSPRSGDLSVYWYQQSLDQGLQFLIQYYNGEERAKGNILERFSAQQFPDLHSELNLSSLELGDSALYFCASSEKGSYNEQFFGPGTRLTVL.

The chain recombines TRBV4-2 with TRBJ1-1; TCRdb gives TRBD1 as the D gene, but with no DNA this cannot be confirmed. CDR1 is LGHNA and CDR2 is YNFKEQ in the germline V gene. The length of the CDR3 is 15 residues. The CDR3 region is CASSPDFSGGTEAFF.

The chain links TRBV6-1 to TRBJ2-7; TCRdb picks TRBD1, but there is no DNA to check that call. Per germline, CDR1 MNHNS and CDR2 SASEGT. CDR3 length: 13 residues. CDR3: CASGAGRYYEQYF.

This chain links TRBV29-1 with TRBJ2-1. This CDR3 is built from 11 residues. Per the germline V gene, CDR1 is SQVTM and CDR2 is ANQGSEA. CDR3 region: CSVEDGVEQFF.

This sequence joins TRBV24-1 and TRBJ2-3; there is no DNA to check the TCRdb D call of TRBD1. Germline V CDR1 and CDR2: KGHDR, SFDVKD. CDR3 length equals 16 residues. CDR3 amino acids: CATSGVTGVSADTQYF.

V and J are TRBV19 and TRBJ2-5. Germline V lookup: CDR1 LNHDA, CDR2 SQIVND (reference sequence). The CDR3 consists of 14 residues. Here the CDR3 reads CASSINWERETQYF. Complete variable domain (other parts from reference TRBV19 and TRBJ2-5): DGGITQSPKYLFRKEGQNVTLSCEQNLNHDAMYWYRQDPGQGLRLIYYSQIVNDFQKGDIAEGYSVSREKKESFPLTVTSAQKNPTAFYLCASSINWERETQYFGPGTRLLVL.

The chain's CDR3 is CASSLEQGTSYEQYF. This chain joins TRBV5-1 and TRBJ2-7; checking the TCRdb D call of TRBD1 is not possible without DNA. This CDR3 spans 15 amino acids. The V gene's germline CDR1 is SGHRS and CDR2 YFSETQ.

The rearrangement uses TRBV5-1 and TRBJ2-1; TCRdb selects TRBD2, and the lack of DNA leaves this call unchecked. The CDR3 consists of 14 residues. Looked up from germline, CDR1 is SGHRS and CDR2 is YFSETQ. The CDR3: CASSLQIGGNEQFF.

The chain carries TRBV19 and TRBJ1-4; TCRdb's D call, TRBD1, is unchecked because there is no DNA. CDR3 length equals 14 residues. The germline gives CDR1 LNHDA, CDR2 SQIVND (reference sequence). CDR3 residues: CASTPQGTNEKLFF.

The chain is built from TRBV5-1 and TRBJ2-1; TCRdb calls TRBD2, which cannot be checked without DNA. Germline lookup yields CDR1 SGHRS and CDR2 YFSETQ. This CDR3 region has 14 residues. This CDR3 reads CASSGPQGYNEQFF.

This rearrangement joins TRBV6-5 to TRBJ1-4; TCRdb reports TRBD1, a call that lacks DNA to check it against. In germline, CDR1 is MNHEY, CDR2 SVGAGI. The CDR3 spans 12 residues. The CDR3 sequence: CASSSIGAKLFF.

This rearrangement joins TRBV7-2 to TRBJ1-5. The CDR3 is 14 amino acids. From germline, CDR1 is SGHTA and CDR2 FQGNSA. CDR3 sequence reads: CASSLELGNQPQHF.

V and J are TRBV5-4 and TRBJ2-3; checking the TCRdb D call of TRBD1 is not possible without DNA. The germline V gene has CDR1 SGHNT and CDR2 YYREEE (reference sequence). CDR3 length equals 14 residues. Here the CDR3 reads CASSPWTSEDTQYF.

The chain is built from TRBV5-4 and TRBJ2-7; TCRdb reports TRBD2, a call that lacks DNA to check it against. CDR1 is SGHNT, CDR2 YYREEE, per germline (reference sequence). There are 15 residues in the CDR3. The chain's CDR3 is CASSPKPSISYEQYF. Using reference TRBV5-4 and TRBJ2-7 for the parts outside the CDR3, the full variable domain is ETGVTQSPTHLIKTRGQQVTLRCSSQSGHNTVSWYQQALGQGPQFIFQYYREEENGRGNFPPRFSGLQFPNYSSELNVNALELDDSALYLCASSPKPSISYEQYFGPGTRLTVT.

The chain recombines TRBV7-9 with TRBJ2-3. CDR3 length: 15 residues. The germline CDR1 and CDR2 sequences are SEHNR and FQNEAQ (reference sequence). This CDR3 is CASSFSRIGANTQYF.

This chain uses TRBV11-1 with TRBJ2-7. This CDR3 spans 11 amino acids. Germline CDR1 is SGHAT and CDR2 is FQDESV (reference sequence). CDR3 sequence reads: CASRHSYEQYF.